The 13 T cell receptor beta chains listed next were all sequenced from one sample in a study of technical replicates of blood from a few donors. Assay used: immunoSEQ multiplex PCR; TCRdb lists only in-frame clones, some missing. The profile shows more than 65,000 clones, roughly 94% of them singletons. Sequenced input: T cells isolated from PBMCs. The origin of the receptors is a human donor in good health.

V and J are TRBV11-2 and TRBJ2-7, with D unresolved. V was pared by 1 base and J by 3 bases, with 7 bases between. Germline V gene lookup returns CDR1 SGHAT and CDR2 FQNNGV. The CDR3 is made up of 13 amino acids. CDR3 in amino acids: CASSLGQDYEQYF. CDR3 nucleotides: TGTGCCAGCAGCTTAGGGCAGGACTACGAGCAGTACTTC. Drawing the rest from reference TRBV11-2 and TRBJ2-7, the complete variable domain is EAGVAQSPRYKIIEKRQSVAFWCNPISGHATLYWYQQILGQGPKLLIQFQNNGVVDDSQLPKDRFSAERLKGVDSTLKIQPAKLEDSAVYLCASSLGQDYEQYFGPGTRLTVT.

In its sample, this clone was seen a few times. The chain carries TRBV15 and TRBJ2-1; no reliable D call. In germline, CDR1 is LNHNV, CDR2 YYDKDF (reference sequence). Trimming took 4 bases from V and 5 from J, leaving 15 bases between them. The length of the CDR3 is 15 residues. The CDR3 DNA reads as TGTGCCACCAGCACTCGGCATAGCACCCACAATGAGCAGTTCTTC. The encoded protein is CATSTRHSTHNEQFF.

V gene TRBV2 combines with J gene TRBJ2-7, with D unclear. V lost 8 bases to trimming and J lost 2 bases, with 10 bases between them. This CDR3 region has 12 residues. Germline CDR1 SNHLY, CDR2 FYNNEI. CDR3 nucleotides: TGTGCCAGCTTTGCGGAGACCTACGAGCAGTACTTC. Translation gives CASFAETYEQYF.

The rearrangement links TRBV19 to TRBJ2-3, with 8 bases aligning to TRBD2. After removal of 5 bases from V and 3 bases from J, the junction contained 10 bases not matched to a gene. Germline V gene lookup returns CDR1 LNHDA and CDR2 SQIVND (reference sequence). CDR3 size: 16 residues. The CDR3 nucleotides are TGTGCCAGTAGTTGGAGCGGGAGTTGGATGACAGATACGCAGTATTTT. This sequence encodes CASSWSGSWMTDTQYF.

The V and J genes are TRBV11-2 and TRBJ1-1; D possibly corresponds to TRBD1 (6 bases). Germline V lookup: CDR1 SGHAT, CDR2 FQNNGV. CDR3 length: 16 amino acids. V dropped 6 bases and J dropped 2 bases, with 19 bases sitting between them. This CDR3 is CASSRDNRVGNTEAFF. For the CDR3, the DNA is TGTGCCAGCAGTCGTGACAACAGGGTTGGTAACACTGAAGCTTTCTTT. Full variable domain (rest looked up from reference TRBV11-2 and TRBJ1-1): EAGVAQSPRYKIIEKRQSVAFWCNPISGHATLYWYQQILGQGPKLLIQFQNNGVVDDSQLPKDRFSAERLKGVDSTLKIQPAKLEDSAVYLCASSRDNRVGNTEAFFGQGTRLTVV.

The rearrangement uses TRBV5-4 and TRBJ2-7; the D gene is possibly TRBD2 (5 bases). V lost 0 bases and J 5 bases, leaving 15 bases between the germline ends. The CDR3 is 15 residues long. Germline CDR1 SGHNT, CDR2 YYREEE (reference sequence). The CDR3 loop reads CASSLDLASPHEQYF. The CDR3 DNA reads TGTGCCAGCAGCTTGGATTTAGCGTCGCCCCACGAGCAGTACTTC.

This chain uses TRBV10-3 with TRBJ2-3, with 7 nucleotides matching TRBD2. The ends lost 6 bases at V and 6 bases at J; junction bases unmatched: 9. Germline values: CDR1 ENHRY, CDR2 SYGVKD. The CDR3 sequence is 14 residues long. CDR3 sequence (DNA): TGTGCCATCAGCAGCGGGGACCTTTGGGATACGCAGTATTTT. This sequence encodes CAISSGDLWDTQYF.

The rearrangement joins TRBV5-1 to TRBJ1-6; TRBD1 matches at 9 bases. Trimming at V came to 7 bases and at J to 9 bases, leaving 8 bases not matched to a gene. This CDR3 region has 14 residues. Germline CDR1 SGHRS, CDR2 YFSETQ. The CDR3 region has the DNA TGCGCCAGCCGCCAGACAGGGGGGGGTTCACCCCTCCACTTT. This encodes CASRQTGGGSPLHF.

The V gene is TRBV10-3, the J gene TRBJ2-3; maybe TRBD1 (6 bases). Trimming took 2 bases from V and 3 from J, leaving 12 bases between them. The germline gives CDR1 ENHRY, CDR2 SYGVKD. CDR3 length equals 15 residues. The CDR3 is CAISEDRTSTDTQYF. In nucleotides, the CDR3 is TGTGCCATCAGTGAGGACAGGACGTCAACAGATACGCAGTATTTT.

The J gene is TRBJ2-7, the V gene TRBV19, with TRBD1 identical over 10 bases. CDR3 length: 15 residues. Germline V lookup: CDR1 LNHDA, CDR2 SQIVND (reference sequence). V was clipped by 6 bases and J by 0 bases; unmatched bases: 5. The CDR3 sequence: CASSRTGGFSYEQYF. CDR3 nucleotides: TGTGCCAGTAGCCGGACAGGGGGTTTCTCCTACGAGCAGTACTTC.

The chain employs TRBV30 and TRBJ2-2, with TRBD1 matching over 7 bases. Germline CDR1 reads GTSNPN; CDR2 reads SVGIG (reference sequence). This CDR3 comprises 18 residues. The V segment lost 1 base and the J segment 0 bases; nucleotides outside the gene matches: 11. DNA of the CDR3: TGTGCCTGGAGTGATCCGGGACAGTTGGCCGCGAACACCGGGGAGCTGTTTTTT. Its protein product is CAWSDPGQLAANTGELFF.

For the CDR3, the DNA is TGTGCCAGCAGCCGGGGTAGCGGGAGGGGCCGATACAATGAGCAGTTCTTC. This encodes CASSRGSGRGRYNEQFF. The rearrangement uses TRBV7-6 and TRBJ2-1; TRBD2 matches at 11 bases. This CDR3 is 17 amino acids long. Germline loops: CDR1 SGHVS, CDR2 FNYEAQ. Losses at the gene ends were 5 bases for V and 4 bases for J; bases not matched to a gene: 10.

As DNA, the CDR3 is TGTGCCGGGACTAACGGGGAATCCTACAATGAGCAGTTCTTC. Translating gives CAGTNGESYNEQFF. V and J are TRBV6-1 and TRBJ2-1, with 7 bases matching TRBD2. J lost 1 base, V lost 11 bases, and 8 bases had no gene match. CDR3 size: 14 residues. CDR1 is MNHNS, CDR2 SASEGT, per germline.